Listed here are 27 T cell receptor beta chains from one sample, sequenced in a study of lymphopenia after photon versus proton radiotherapy. Sequenced by immunoSEQ multiplex PCR; TCRdb stores in-frame clones only, minus some. In the table there are tens of thousands of clones, around 81% of which are singletons. Sequencing used peripheral blood, obtained from a patient treated with proton-based radiotherapy. The receptors come from a woman in her seventies with pancreatic cancer.

This chain connects TRBV4-2 to TRBJ2-2, with 12 bases aligning to TRBD2. The V gene end was trimmed by 8 bases and the J gene end by 5 bases; junction bases not matched to a gene: 6. The CDR3 sequence is 15 residues long. Per the germline V gene, CDR1 is LGHNA and CDR2 is YNFKEQ. The chain's CDR3 is CASGYGTSGTGELFF. The CDR3 DNA reads as TGTGCCAGCGGGTACGGGACTAGCGGGACCGGGGAGCTGTTTTTT.

This clone was seen ten or more times. This chain uses TRBV27 with TRBJ2-7, with a weak D call TRBD2 (6 bases). CDR1 and CDR2 from the germline V gene are MNHEY and SMNVEV (reference sequence). V was cut by 7 bases and J by 1 base, with 11 bases left in between. The CDR3 loop spans 13 amino acids. In nucleotides, the CDR3 is TGTGCCAGCATCGGGACTTCTTCCTACGAGCAGTACTTC. It translates to CASIGTSSYEQYF.

The chain employs TRBV30 and TRBJ1-3; D perhaps matches TRBD1 (5 bases). Germline V lookup: CDR1 GTSNPN, CDR2 SVGIG (reference sequence). The CDR3 is made up of 11 amino acids. The V and J ends lost 0 bases and 8 bases respectively, with 5 bases between them. The CDR3 sequence: CAWSVGDTIYF. The CDR3 coding sequence is TGTGCCTGGAGTGTAGGGGACACCATATATTTT.

The rearrangement joins TRBV30 to TRBJ2-3, with D possibly matching TRBD2 (5 bases). The germline CDR1 and CDR2 sequences are GTSNPN and SVGIG (reference sequence). This CDR3 spans 11 amino acids. V lost 5 bases to trimming and J lost 4 bases, with 7 bases between them. The CDR3 sequence is CAWGRADTQYF. CDR3 nucleotides: TGTGCCTGGGGGAGAGCAGATACGCAGTATTTT.

The J gene is TRBJ2-1, the V gene TRBV6-1, with D possibly being TRBD1 or TRBD2 (5 bases each). V was cut by 1 base and J by 8 bases, with 6 bases left in between. CDR1 and CDR2 from the germline V gene are MNHNS and SASEGT. CDR3 size: 12 residues. The CDR3 loop reads CASSEVGDEQFF. CDR3 DNA sequence: TGTGCCAGCAGTGAAGTGGGGGATGAGCAGTTCTTC.

This chain links TRBV7-2 with TRBJ1-6; TRBD1 aligns across 11 bases. Germline V CDR1 and CDR2: SGHTA, FQGNSA. V was clipped by 5 bases and J by 11 bases; unmatched bases: 11. The CDR3 covers 16 residues. The CDR3 bases are TGTGCCAGCAGCCCCGAGTCCGGGACAGGGGGTACACCCCTCCACTTT. This encodes CASSPESGTGGTPLHF.

Only one count was recorded for this clone. This sequence joins TRBV10-1 and TRBJ1-2; possible D gene TRBD1, 6 bases. V was pared by 6 bases and J by 2 bases, with 16 bases between. CDR1 is WNHNN, CDR2 SYGVQD, per germline (reference sequence). The CDR3 totals 15 residues. CDR3 protein: CASSPEGGPNYGYTF. The DNA of the CDR3 is TGCGCCAGCAGCCCAGAGGGGGGCCCCAACTATGGCTACACCTTC.

The rearrangement uses TRBV11-2 and TRBJ2-1; TRBD2 matches 11 bases. This CDR3 is 17 amino acids long. V lost 0 bases to trimming and J lost 7 bases; unmatched junction nucleotides: 8. Per germline, CDR1 SGHAT and CDR2 FQNNGV. CDR3 DNA: TGTGCCAGCAGCTTAGACGCAATAGCGGGAGGGCGTAATGAGCAGTTCTTC. The encoded protein is CASSLDAIAGGRNEQFF.

The V call is TRBV5-4, the J call TRBJ2-1; D possibly matches TRBD1 or TRBD2 (5 bases each). The germline CDR1 and CDR2 sequences are SGHNT and YYREEE (reference sequence). This CDR3 contains 15 residues. Trimming shortened V by 3 bases and J by 0 bases, and 10 bases separated the two germline ends. CDR3 DNA sequence: TGTGCCAGCAGCTGGGACCCTAGCTCCTACAATGAGCAGTTCTTC. The encoded protein is CASSWDPSSYNEQFF. Combining the CDR3 with reference TRBV5-4 and TRBJ2-1 gives the whole variable domain ETGVTQSPTHLIKTRGQQVTLRCSSQSGHNTVSWYQQALGQGPQFIFQYYREEENGRGNFPPRFSGLQFPNYSSELNVNALELDDSALYLCASSWDPSSYNEQFFGPGTRLTVL.

J is TRBJ2-3 and V is TRBV27; D is ambiguous. The V gene's germline CDR1 is MNHEY and CDR2 SMNVEV (reference sequence). Trimming removed 2 bases from V and 4 bases from J, with 1 base in between. The CDR3 is 11 amino acids. The CDR3 loop reads CASSLADTQYF. Written as DNA, the CDR3 is TGTGCCAGCAGTTTAGCAGATACGCAGTATTTT.

V gene TRBV7-2 combines with J gene TRBJ2-4; D uncertain. V was clipped by 3 bases and J by 6 bases, with 12 bases between them. In germline, CDR1 is SGHTA, CDR2 FQGNSA. The CDR3 has 14 amino acids. DNA for the CDR3: TGTGCCAGCAGCTTCTACCCGACTCTAAACATTCAGTACTTC. Amino acids: CASSFYPTLNIQYF.

The chain combines TRBV27 with TRBJ2-7; 12 nucleotides line up with TRBD2. This CDR3 contains 15 residues. V lost 8 bases and J lost 7; bases outside the gene matches: 12. Germline CDR1 and CDR2: MNHEY and SMNVEV (reference sequence). The CDR3 nucleotides read TGTGCCAGCTTTTCTAGCGGGAGGGTTTTGGGGGAGCAGTACTTC. This codes for CASFSSGRVLGEQYF.

The chain combines TRBV27 with TRBJ2-1, with a possible D match to TRBD1 (5 bases). Germline CDR1 and CDR2: MNHEY and SMNVEV (reference sequence). The length of the CDR3 is 13 residues. Trimming removed 4 bases at V and 7 bases at J, with 11 bases between. Written as DNA, the CDR3 is TGTGCCAGCAGTTCAGGGTCTGTTAATGAGCAGTTCTTC. This gives the protein CASSSGSVNEQFF.

J is TRBJ2-1 and V is TRBV4-3; D is ambiguous. The CDR3 consists of 16 residues. Looked up from germline, CDR1 is LGHNA and CDR2 is YSLEER. V dropped 0 bases and J dropped 3 bases, with 12 bases sitting between them. CDR3 sequence: CASSQELGGFYNEQFF. CDR3 DNA sequence: TGCGCCAGCAGCCAAGAGCTAGGCGGATTCTACAATGAGCAGTTCTTC.

This clone came up a few times. The chain uses TRBV5-1 and TRBJ1-1; D is unresolved. Trimming stripped 0 bases from V and 1 base from J, with 4 bases between. CDR3 size: 13 residues. Germline V gene lookup returns CDR1 SGHRS and CDR2 YFSETQ. This chain's CDR3 is CASSLVPNTEAFF. In DNA, the CDR3 is TGCGCCAGCAGCTTGGTCCCGAACACTGAAGCTTTCTTT.

The rearrangement joins TRBV7-9 to TRBJ2-6; 7 nucleotides match TRBD1. Per germline, CDR1 SEHNR and CDR2 FQNEAQ (reference sequence). The length of the CDR3 is 18 residues. After removal of 8 bases from V and 0 bases from J, the junction contained 13 bases not matched to a gene. CDR3 sequence reads: CASPYGHRGGSGANVLTF. CDR3 nucleotide sequence: TGTGCCAGCCCATACGGGCACAGGGGCGGCTCTGGGGCCAACGTCCTGACTTTC.

This chain connects TRBV4-3 to TRBJ2-2, with 11 bases aligning to TRBD2. The CDR3 length is 21 residues. Germline assignment: CDR1 LGHNA and CDR2 YSLEER. J was trimmed by 1 base and V by 3 bases; bases with no gene match: 16. CDR3 region: CASSHPLLAGVLNRNTGELFF. The CDR3, as DNA: TGCGCCAGCAGCCATCCGTTACTAGCGGGAGTTTTAAATAGGAACACCGGGGAGCTGTTTTTT.

V and J are TRBV7-6 and TRBJ2-5; 7 bases line up with TRBD2. Per germline, CDR1 SGHVS and CDR2 FNYEAQ. Germline trimming cut 3 bases from V and 5 bases from J; bases unmatched to any gene: 3. This CDR3 is 13 amino acids long. In DNA, the CDR3 is TGTGCCAGCAGCTTTGCGCGGGAGGAGACCCAGTACTTC. Residues: CASSFAREETQYF.

The DNA for the CDR3 is TGCGCCAGCACTTACCTAGCGGGAGGGAGCAATGAGCAGTTCTTC. Its translation: CASTYLAGGSNEQFF. V is TRBV4-1 and J is TRBJ2-1, with 12 bases that match TRBD2. There are 15 residues in the CDR3. The trim removed 7 bases at V and 6 bases at J, leaving 7 bases unmatched. The germline V gene encodes CDR1 MGHRA and CDR2 YSYEKL.

The chain joins TRBV6-1 to TRBJ2-1; tentative D call: TRBD2 (6 bases). CDR1 is MNHNS, CDR2 SASEGT, per germline. The CDR3 extends over 19 amino acids. V was trimmed by 2 bases and J by 5 bases, leaving 25 bases between them. For the CDR3, the DNA is TGTGCCAGCAGTGAATGGGGGAAACCCCGAACTAGCTTCGACAATGAGCAGTTCTTC. Translating it yields CASSEWGKPRTSFDNEQFF.

In this sample, this clone turned up once. The chain employs TRBV6-5 and TRBJ2-1, with no clear D. This CDR3 has 12 residues. V was cut by 6 bases and J by 4 bases, with 7 bases left in between. CDR1 and CDR2 (germline): MNHEY, SVGAGI. CDR3 amino acids: CASSRAYNEQFF. CDR3 DNA: TGTGCCAGCAGCCGGGCGTACAATGAGCAGTTCTTC.

For the CDR3, the DNA is TGTGCCAGCAGCCAGGTGACTAGCGGGAGAATCAATGAGCAGTTCTTC. Translation gives CASSQVTSGRINEQFF. The chain carries TRBV4-2 and TRBJ2-1; 12 bases align to TRBD2. Germline V gives CDR1 LGHNA, CDR2 YNFKEQ. This CDR3 contains 16 residues. V gave up 3 bases and J gave up 6 bases; unmatched junction bases: 6.

The rearrangement joins TRBV7-2 to TRBJ2-1; 9 nucleotides agree with TRBD2. CDR3 length: 18 residues. Germline V lookup: CDR1 SGHTA, CDR2 FQGNSA. V lost 4 bases to trimming and J lost 3 bases; unmatched junction nucleotides: 13. CDR3 protein: CASSSLAGALYLYNEQFF. The CDR3 DNA reads as TGTGCCAGCAGCTCTTTAGCGGGAGCCCTTTATCTCTACAATGAGCAGTTCTTC.

This clone has just one count. The V gene is TRBV2, the J gene TRBJ2-7; TRBD1 agrees at 9 bases. Germline lookup yields CDR1 SNHLY and CDR2 FYNNEI. V shed 6 bases and J 4 bases; nucleotides not matched to a gene: 10. The CDR3 consists of 15 residues. The CDR3 DNA sequence: TGTGCCAGCAGAGTAAGTCCCGGGACAGGGTACGAGCAGTACTTC. Amino acids: CASRVSPGTGYEQYF. Complete variable domain (other parts from reference TRBV2 and TRBJ2-7): EPEVTQTPSHQVTQMGQEVILRCVPISNHLYFYWYRQILGQKVEFLVSFYNNEISEKSEIFDDQFSVERPDGSNFTLKIRSTKLEDSAMYFCASRVSPGTGYEQYFGPGTRLTVT.

This clone appeared a single time. This chain joins TRBV27 and TRBJ2-3, with 8 nucleotides matching TRBD2. V was pared by 5 bases and J by 2 bases, with 6 bases of the junction left unmatched. Germline V gives CDR1 MNHEY, CDR2 SMNVEV (reference sequence). CDR3 size: 15 residues. For the CDR3, the DNA is TGTGCCAGCAGTCAATTTAGCGGGGCCACAGATACGCAGTATTTT. It specifies CASSQFSGATDTQYF.

The chain couples TRBV11-3 to TRBJ1-1; no definite D call. The V end lost 0 bases, the J end lost 3 bases, and 14 bases lay between the germline ends. The CDR3 runs 16 residues. CDR1 SGHNT and CDR2 YENEEA come from the germline V gene. Written as DNA, the CDR3 is TGTGCCAGCAGCTTAGATCTTTTGGACGGGGACACTGAAGCTTTCTTT. It codes for CASSLDLLDGDTEAFF.

This clone was recorded only once. This chain uses TRBV15 with TRBJ1-2, with unresolved D. CDR1 is LNHNV and CDR2 is YYDKDF in the germline V gene (reference sequence). The CDR3 runs to 13 residues. Trimming stripped 0 bases from V and 6 bases from J, with 8 bases between. The CDR3 loop reads CATSRDVTDGYTF. In nucleotides, the CDR3 is TGTGCCACCAGCAGAGATGTCACAGATGGCTACACCTTC.